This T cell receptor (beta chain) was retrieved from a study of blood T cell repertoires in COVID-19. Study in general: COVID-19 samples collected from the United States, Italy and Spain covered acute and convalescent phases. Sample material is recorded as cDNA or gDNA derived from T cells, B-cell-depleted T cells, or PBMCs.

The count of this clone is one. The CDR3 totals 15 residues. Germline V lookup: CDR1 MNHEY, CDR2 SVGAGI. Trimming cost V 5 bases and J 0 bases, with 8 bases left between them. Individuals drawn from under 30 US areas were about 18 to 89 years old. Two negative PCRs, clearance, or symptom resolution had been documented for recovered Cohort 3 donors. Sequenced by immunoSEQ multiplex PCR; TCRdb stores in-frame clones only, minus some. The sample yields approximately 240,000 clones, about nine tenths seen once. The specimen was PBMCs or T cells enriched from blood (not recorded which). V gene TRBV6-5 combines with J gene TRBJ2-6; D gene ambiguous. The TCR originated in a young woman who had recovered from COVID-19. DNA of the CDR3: TGTGCCAGCAGTCGACTGAACTCTGGGGCCAACGTCCTGACTTTC. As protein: CASSRLNSGANVLTF.